A single sample gave rise to the 4 T cell receptor beta chains below, sequenced in a study of siplizumab effects on memory and regulatory T cells. Assay used: immunoSEQ multiplex PCR; TCRdb lists only in-frame clones, some missing. Of about 100,000 clones in the sample, 92% were seen once. Sequencing used Tregs sorted from blood. Source of these receptors: a human donor in good health.

The V call is TRBV25-1, the J call TRBJ1-1, with D possibly matching TRBD1 (6 bases). Trimming took 8 bases from V and 4 from J, leaving 17 bases between them. CDR3 size: 14 residues. Germline V gene data show CDR1 as MGHDK and CDR2 as SYGVNS. CDR3 coding DNA: TGTGCCAGCCCCCAGGGGCCCCCGGGCACTGAAGCTTTCTTT. Protein sequence: CASPQGPPGTEAFF. Full variable domain (outside the CDR3, taken from reference TRBV25-1 and TRBJ1-1): EADIYQTPRYLVIGTGKKITLECSQTMGHDKMYWYQQDPGMELHLIHYSYGVNSTEKGDLSSESTVSRIRTEHFPLTLESARPSHTSQYLCASPQGPPGTEAFFGQGTRLTVV.

CDR3 sequence (DNA): TGTGCCAGTAGTAGGGCCTTTGGCTACACCTTC. It translates to CASSRAFGYTF. The V call is TRBV19, the J call TRBJ1-2; D is uncertain. The CDR3 is 11 residues long. Trimming shortened V by 4 bases and J by 7 bases, and 7 bases separated the two germline ends. In germline, CDR1 is LNHDA, CDR2 SQIVND (reference sequence).

The chain combines TRBV11-3 with TRBJ1-1; weak D call: TRBD1 (6 bases). The CDR3 consists of 13 residues. Trimming removed 3 bases from V and 4 bases from J, with 9 bases in between. Germline assignment: CDR1 SGHNT and CDR2 YENEEA. For the CDR3, the DNA is TGTGCCAGCAGCTTTGGCAGGGGCACTGAAGCTTTCTTT. This translates into CASSFGRGTEAFF.

This clone was recorded only once. The chain joins TRBV2 to TRBJ2-1; D remains ambiguous. CDR1 and CDR2 (germline): SNHLY, FYNNEI. The V and J ends lost 5 bases and 9 bases respectively, with 14 bases between them. The CDR3 runs to 13 residues. CDR3 in DNA: TGTGCCAGCAGTACGCAGAGTCTGGCTGAGCAGTTCTTC. It translates to CASSTQSLAEQFF. The whole variable domain, remainder taken from reference TRBV2 and TRBJ2-1, is EPEVTQTPSHQVTQMGQEVILRCVPISNHLYFYWYRQILGQKVEFLVSFYNNEISEKSEIFDDQFSVERPDGSNFTLKIRSTKLEDSAMYFCASSTQSLAEQFFGPGTRLTVL.